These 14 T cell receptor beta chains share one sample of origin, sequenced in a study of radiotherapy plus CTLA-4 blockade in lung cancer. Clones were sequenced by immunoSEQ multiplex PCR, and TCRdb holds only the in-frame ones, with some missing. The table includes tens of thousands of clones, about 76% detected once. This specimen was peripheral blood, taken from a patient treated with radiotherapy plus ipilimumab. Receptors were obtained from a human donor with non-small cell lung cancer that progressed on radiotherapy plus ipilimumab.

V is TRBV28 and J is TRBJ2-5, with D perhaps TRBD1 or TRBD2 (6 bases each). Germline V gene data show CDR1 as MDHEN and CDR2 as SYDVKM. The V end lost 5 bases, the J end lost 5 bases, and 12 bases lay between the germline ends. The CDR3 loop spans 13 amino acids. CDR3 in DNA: TGTGCCAGCAGTCGGGGGCGCGGGGAGACCCAGTACTTC. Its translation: CASSRGRGETQYF.

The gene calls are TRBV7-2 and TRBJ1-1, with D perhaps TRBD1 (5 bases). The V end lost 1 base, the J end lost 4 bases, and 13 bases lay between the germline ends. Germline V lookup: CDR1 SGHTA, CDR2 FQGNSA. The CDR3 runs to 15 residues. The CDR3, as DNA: TGTGCCAGCAGCTTAGAGGGGCTATGGGGCACTGAAGCTTTCTTT. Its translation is CASSLEGLWGTEAFF.

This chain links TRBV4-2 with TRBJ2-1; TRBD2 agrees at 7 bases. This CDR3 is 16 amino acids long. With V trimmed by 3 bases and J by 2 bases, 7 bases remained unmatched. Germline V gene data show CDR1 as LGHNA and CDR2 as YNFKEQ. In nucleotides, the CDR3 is TGTGCCAGCAGCCATGGCGGGAGTGATGCCTACAATGAGCAGTTCTTC. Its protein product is CASSHGGSDAYNEQFF.

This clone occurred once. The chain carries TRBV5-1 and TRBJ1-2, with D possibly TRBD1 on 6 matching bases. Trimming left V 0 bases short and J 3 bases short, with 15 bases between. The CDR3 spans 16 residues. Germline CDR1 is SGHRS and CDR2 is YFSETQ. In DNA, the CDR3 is TGCGCCAGCAGCTTGGCCGGGGGCGAATCAGACTATGGCTACACCTTC. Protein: CASSLAGGESDYGYTF.

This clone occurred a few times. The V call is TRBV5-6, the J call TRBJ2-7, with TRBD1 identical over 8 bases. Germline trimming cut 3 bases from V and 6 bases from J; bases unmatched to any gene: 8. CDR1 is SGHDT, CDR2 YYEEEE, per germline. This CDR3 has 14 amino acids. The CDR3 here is CASSSIQGAGEQYF. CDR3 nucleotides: TGTGCCAGCAGCTCCATTCAGGGGGCGGGCGAGCAGTACTTC.

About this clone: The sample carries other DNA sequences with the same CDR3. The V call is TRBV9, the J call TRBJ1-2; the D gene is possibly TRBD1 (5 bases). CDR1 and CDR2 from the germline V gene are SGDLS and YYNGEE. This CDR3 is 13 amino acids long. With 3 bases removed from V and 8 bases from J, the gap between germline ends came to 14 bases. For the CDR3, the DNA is TGTGCCAGCAGCGGGCCGGGGGGTGAGGGCTACACCTTC. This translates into CASSGPGGEGYTF.

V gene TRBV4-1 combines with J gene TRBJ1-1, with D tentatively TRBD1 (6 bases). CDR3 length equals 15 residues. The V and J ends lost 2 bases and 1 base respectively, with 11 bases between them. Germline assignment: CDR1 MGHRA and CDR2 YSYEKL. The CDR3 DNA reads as TGCGCCAGCAGCCAAACAGGGAGTTCGAACACTGAAGCTTTCTTT. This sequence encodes CASSQTGSSNTEAFF.

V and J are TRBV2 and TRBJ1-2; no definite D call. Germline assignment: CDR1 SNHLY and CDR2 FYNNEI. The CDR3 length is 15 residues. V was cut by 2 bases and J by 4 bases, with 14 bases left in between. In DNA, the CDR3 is TGTGCCAGCAGTGAAATATCCGCCAGTGTCTATGGCTACACCTTC. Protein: CASSEISASVYGYTF. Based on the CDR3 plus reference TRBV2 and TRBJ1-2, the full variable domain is EPEVTQTPSHQVTQMGQEVILRCVPISNHLYFYWYRQILGQKVEFLVSFYNNEISEKSEIFDDQFSVERPDGSNFTLKIRSTKLEDSAMYFCASSEISASVYGYTFGSGTRLTVV.

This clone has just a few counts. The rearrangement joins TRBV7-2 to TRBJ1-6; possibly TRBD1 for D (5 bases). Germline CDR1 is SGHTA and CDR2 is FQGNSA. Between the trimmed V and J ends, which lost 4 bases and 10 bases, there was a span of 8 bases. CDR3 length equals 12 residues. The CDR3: CASSWGGSPLHF. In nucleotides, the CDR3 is TGTGCCAGCAGCTGGGGGGGGTCACCCCTCCACTTT.

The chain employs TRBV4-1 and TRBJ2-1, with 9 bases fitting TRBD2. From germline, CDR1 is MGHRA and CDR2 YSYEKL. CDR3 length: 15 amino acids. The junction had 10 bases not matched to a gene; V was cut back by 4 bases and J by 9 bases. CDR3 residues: CASSRPQRGVGEQFF. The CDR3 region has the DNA TGCGCCAGCAGCCGGCCCCAGCGGGGGGTCGGTGAGCAGTTCTTC.

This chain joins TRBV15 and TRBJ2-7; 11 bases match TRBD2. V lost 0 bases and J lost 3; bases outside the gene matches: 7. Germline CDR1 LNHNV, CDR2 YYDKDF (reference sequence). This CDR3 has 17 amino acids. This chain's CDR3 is CATSRDRLAGGNYEQYF. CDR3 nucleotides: TGTGCCACCAGCAGAGATCGCCTAGCGGGGGGCAACTACGAGCAGTACTTC.

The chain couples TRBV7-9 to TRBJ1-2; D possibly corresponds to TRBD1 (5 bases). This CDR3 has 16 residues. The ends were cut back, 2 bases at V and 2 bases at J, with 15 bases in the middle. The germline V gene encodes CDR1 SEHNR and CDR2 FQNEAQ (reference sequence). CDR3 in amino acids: CASSLWGTPGNYGYTF. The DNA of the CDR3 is TGTGCCAGCAGCTTATGGGGCACCCCAGGGAACTATGGCTACACCTTC. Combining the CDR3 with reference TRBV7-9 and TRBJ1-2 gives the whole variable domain DTGVSQNPRHKITKRGQNVTFRCDPISEHNRLYWYRQTLGQGPEFLTYFQNEAQLEKSRLLSDRFSAERPKGSFSTLEIQRTEQGDSAMYLCASSLWGTPGNYGYTFGSGTRLTVV.

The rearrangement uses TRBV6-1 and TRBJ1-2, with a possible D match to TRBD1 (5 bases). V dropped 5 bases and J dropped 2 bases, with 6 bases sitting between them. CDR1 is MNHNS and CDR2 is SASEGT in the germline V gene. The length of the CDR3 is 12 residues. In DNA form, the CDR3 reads TGTGCCAGCAGTCAGGGAAACTATGGCTACACCTTC. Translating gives CASSQGNYGYTF.

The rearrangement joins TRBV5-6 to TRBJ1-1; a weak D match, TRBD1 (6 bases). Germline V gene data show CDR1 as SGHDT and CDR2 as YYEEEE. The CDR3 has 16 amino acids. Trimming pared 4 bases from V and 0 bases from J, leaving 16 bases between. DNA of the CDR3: TGTGCCAGCAGCCCGGCGGGACAAAACATGAACACTGAAGCTTTCTTT. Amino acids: CASSPAGQNMNTEAFF.